The clone carrying this T cell receptor beta chain was counted a single time. Its cognate antigen is unknown. Libraries were prepared by immunoSEQ multiplex PCR; TCRdb keeps only in-frame clonotypes and omits some of them. The sample has tens of thousands of clones; around 84% are singletons. The record originates from a study of OX40 agonist ivuxolimab in advanced cancers. Study context: Allowance was made for prior anti-PD-1, anti-PD-L1 or anti-CTLA-4 therapy, and roughly 40% had some. Study-wide findings and caveats: Among patients with partial responses at 0.1-3.0 mg/kg, clonal expansion was among the lowest. At 0.1 to 3.0 mg/kg, clonal expansion of CD4+ and CD8+ blood T cells had occurred by week 6.

Baseline, cycle 4 day 1, and cycle 7 day 1 were the blood sampling points. This clonotype was sampled from an adult with an advanced solid tumor such as melanoma, head and neck, liver or kidney cancer. Sequencing used CD4+ or CD8+ T cells sorted from blood, obtained in a trial of the OX40 agonist ivuxolimab.

Written as DNA, the CDR3 is TGTGCCATCAGGCCCGAGGGGGGAATCGGCAATCAGCCCCAGCATTTT. Translation: CAIRPEGGIGNQPQHF. The J gene is TRBJ1-5, the V gene TRBV10-3, with D possibly matching TRBD1 (6 bases). The CDR3 is 16 amino acids. The ends were cut back, 6 bases at V and 2 bases at J, with 17 bases in the middle. Germline CDR1 reads ENHRY; CDR2 reads SYGVKD.